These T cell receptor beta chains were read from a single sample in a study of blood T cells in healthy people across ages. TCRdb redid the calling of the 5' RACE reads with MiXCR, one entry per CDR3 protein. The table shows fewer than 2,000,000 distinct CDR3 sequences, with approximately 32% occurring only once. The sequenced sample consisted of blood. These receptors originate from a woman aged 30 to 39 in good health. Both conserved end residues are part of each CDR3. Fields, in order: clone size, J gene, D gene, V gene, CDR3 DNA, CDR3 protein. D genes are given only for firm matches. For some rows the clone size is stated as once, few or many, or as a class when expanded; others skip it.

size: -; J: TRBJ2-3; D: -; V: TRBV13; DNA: TGTGCCAGCAGGTATACGGGGGACGGCACAGATACGCAGTATTTT; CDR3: CASRYTGDGTDTQYF
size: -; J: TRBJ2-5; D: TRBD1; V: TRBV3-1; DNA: TGTGCCAGCAGCGCTCCGGGACAGGGGGCCGTCGGGCAGTACTTC; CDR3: CASSAPGQGAVGQYF
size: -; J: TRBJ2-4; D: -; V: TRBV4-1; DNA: TGCGCCAGCAGCCACTTGGGGGTAGTAGCCAAAAACATTCAGTACTTC; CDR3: CASSHLGVVAKNIQYF
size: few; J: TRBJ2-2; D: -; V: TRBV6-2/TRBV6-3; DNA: TGTGCCAGCAGACCTCTGGGGGAGGCGCTCACCGGGGAGCTGTTTTTT; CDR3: CASRPLGEALTGELFF
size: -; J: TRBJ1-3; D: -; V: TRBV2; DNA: TGTGCCAGCAGTGAACGGTCAGGGGCTGGAAACACCATATATTTT; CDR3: CASSERSGAGNTIYF
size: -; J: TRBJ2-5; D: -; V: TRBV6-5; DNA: TGTGCCAGCAGTTACTCTCGCACCGGGTGGGGGCTTCAAGAGACCCAGTACTTC; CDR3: CASSYSRTGWGLQETQYF
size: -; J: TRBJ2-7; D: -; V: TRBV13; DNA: TGTGCCAACAGCTTAAGTTTGCCGCCGGGGGACCAGTACTTC; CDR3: CANSLSLPPGDQYF
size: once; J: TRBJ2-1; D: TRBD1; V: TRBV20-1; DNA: TGCAGTGCTAGGGCCCTGGACAGGGGCTACAATGATCAGTTCTTC; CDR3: CSARALDRGYNDQFF
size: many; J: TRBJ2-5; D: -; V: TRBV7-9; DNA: TGTGCCAGCAGCCATCCCCAAGAGACCCAGTACTTC; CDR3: CASSHPQETQYF
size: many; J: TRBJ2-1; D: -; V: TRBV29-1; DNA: TGCAGCGTTGTCATCGGGGGCAGCTCCTACAATGAGCAGTTCTTC; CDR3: CSVVIGGSSYNEQFF
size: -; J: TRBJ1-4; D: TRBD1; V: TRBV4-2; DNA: TGTGCCAGCAGCCATCGGACAGGGCTCGATGAAAAACTGTTTTTT; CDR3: CASSHRTGLDEKLFF
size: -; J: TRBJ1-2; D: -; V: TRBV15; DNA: TGTGCCACCAGCAGTGGAGACGGGACTTTCTATGGCTACACCTTC; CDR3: CATSSGDGTFYGYTF
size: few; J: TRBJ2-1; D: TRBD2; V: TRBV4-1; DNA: TGCGCCAGCAGCCATCTAGCGGACTCCCACAATGAGCAGTTCTTC; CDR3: CASSHLADSHNEQFF
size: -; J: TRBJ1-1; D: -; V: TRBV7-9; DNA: TGTGCCAGCAGCTTAGTCGTTTTGGGGGAAGCTTTCTTT; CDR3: CASSLVVLGEAFF
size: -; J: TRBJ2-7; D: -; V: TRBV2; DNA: TGTGCCAGCAGTGTAAGGGGCCTCTACGAGCAGTACTTC; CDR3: CASSVRGLYEQYF
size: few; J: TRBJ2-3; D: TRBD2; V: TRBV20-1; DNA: TGCAGTGCCCGAGCCTTAGCGGGGGCCCTCGGGGGCACAGATACGCAGTATTTT; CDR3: CSARALAGALGGTDTQYF
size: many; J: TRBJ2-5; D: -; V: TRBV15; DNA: TGTGCCACCAGCAGAGATAGTTGGGGTACGTCAGAGACCCAGTACTTC; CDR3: CATSRDSWGTSETQYF
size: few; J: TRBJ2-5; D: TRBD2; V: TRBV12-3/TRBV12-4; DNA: TGTGCCAGCAGTTGGACTAGCGGGGGCCAAGAGACCCAGTACTTC; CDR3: CASSWTSGGQETQYF
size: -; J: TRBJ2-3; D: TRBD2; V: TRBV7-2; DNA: TGTGCCAGCAGCTTAGCGCAGTCTAGCGGTGGGGCGCAGTATTTT; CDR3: CASSLAQSSGGAQYF
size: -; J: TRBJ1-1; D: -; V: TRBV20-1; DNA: TGCAGTGCTGGAAACTTAATGAACACTGAAGCTTTCTTT; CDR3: CSAGNLMNTEAFF
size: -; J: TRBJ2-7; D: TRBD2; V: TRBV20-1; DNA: TGCAGTGCTAAAACTAGCGGGGGGGTCTTCTCCTACAATGAGCAGTACTTC; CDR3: CSAKTSGGVFSYNEQYF
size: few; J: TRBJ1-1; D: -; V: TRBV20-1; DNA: TGCAGTGCTACGGGACTGTGGACGAACACTGAAGCTTTCTTT; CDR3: CSATGLWTNTEAFF
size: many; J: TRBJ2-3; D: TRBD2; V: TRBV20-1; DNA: TGCAGTGGTCTAGCGGGTGTTACGCAGTATTTT; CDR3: CSGLAGVTQYF
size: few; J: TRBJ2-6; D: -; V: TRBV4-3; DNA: TGCGCCAGCAGCCAAGATCCAGGGTTGGGGGCCAACGTCCTGACTTTC; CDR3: CASSQDPGLGANVLTF
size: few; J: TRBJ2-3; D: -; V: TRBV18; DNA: TGTGCCAGCTCACCAATAGCCGGCGGGAGCACAGATACGCAGTATTTT; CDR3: CASSPIAGGSTDTQYF